This TCR beta chain derives from a study of blood T cell repertoires in COVID-19. As for the study in general: Whether acute or convalescent, the COVID-19 samples came from the United States, Italy and Spain.

J gave up 4 bases and V 5 bases, and 4 bases lay outside the gene matches. Germline-derived CDR1 and CDR2 are SGHTA and FQGTGA. The CDR3 length is 16 residues. The protocol was immunoSEQ multiplex PCR, while the TCRdb copy is restricted to in-frame clones and leaves out a portion. The sample carries more than 200,000 clones, over 75% recorded once. This sequence originates from a middle-aged woman with acute COVID-19. V and J are TRBV7-3 and TRBJ2-2, with TRBD2 matching over 13 bases. Sequencing was carried out using PBMCs or T cells enriched from blood (not recorded which). CDR3: CASSPGLAGATGELFF. Written as DNA, the CDR3 is TGTGCCAGCAGCCCCGGACTAGCGGGAGCCACCGGGGAGCTGTTTTTT.